These 26 T cell receptor beta chains were all obtained from the same sample, sequenced in a study of blood T cell repertoires in COVID-19 (dated by TCRdb to the early 2020s). The library was made by the immunoSEQ multiplex PCR assay. Imported from immuneACCESS, the table was reduced by TCRdb to in-frame sequences with V and J called. These copies leave out some clones; in studies compared against another copy, an unresolved V gene accounts for under half, and the cause of the remainder is not known. This sample has more than 250,000 clones in its table, and 84% of those were observed once. Of the sample, 7.5% to 9% falls within the top ten clones. The sequenced material came from peripheral blood. Receptor source: a human donor in a cohort sampled during active COVID-19.

The V call is TRBV28, the J call TRBJ1-1, with a weak D call TRBD1 (5 bases). Trimming removed 9 bases from V and 6 bases from J, with 14 bases in between. The CDR3 has 12 residues. The germline V gene has CDR1 MDHEN and CDR2 SYDVKM. CDR3 in DNA: TGTGCCAGTCAATCAGGGTTGGCTGAAGCTTTCTTT. It translates to CASQSGLAEAFF.

This clone was picked up a small number of times. This chain uses TRBV19 with TRBJ2-2; D ambiguous. Looked up from germline, CDR1 is LNHDA and CDR2 is SQIVND (reference sequence). The CDR3 totals 13 residues. The V end lost 4 bases, the J end lost 6 bases, and 9 bases lay between the germline ends. The CDR3 loop reads CASSSNFAGELFF. The CDR3 nucleotides read TGTGCCAGTAGTAGCAACTTCGCCGGGGAGCTGTTTTTT.

The chain uses TRBV20-1 and TRBJ1-1; D is possibly TRBD1 (5 bases). There are 10 residues in the CDR3. CDR1 and CDR2 (germline): DFQATT, SNEGSKA (reference sequence). V was trimmed by 3 bases and J by 8 bases, leaving 7 bases between them. CDR3 sequence reads: CSASRVEAFF. The CDR3 DNA is TGCAGTGCTAGCAGGGTAGAAGCTTTCTTT.

The gene calls are TRBV6-5 and TRBJ1-2; D may be TRBD1 (5 bases). The germline V and J ends were trimmed by 6 bases and 7 bases, with 21 bases remaining between them. The germline V gene encodes CDR1 MNHEY and CDR2 SVGAGI. The CDR3 runs 15 residues. CDR3 DNA sequence: TGTGCCAGCAGACAACCAGGGCCGGGGGTAGGTGGCTACACCTTC. Residues: CASRQPGPGVGGYTF.

J is TRBJ2-2 and V is TRBV18; possible D gene TRBD2, 5 bases. Looked up from germline, CDR1 is KGHSH and CDR2 is LQKENI. This CDR3 has 17 residues. Between the trimmed V and J ends, which lost 1 base and 1 base, there was a span of 13 bases. CDR3 sequence reads: CASSPLSGRGNTGELFF. The CDR3 DNA reads as TGTGCCAGCTCACCACTTTCAGGTCGGGGGAACACCGGGGAGCTGTTTTTT.

This clone was found a few times. The chain combines TRBV5-1 with TRBJ2-7, with D possibly being TRBD1 (6 bases). There are 14 residues in the CDR3. The V and J ends lost 7 bases and 2 bases respectively, with 16 bases between them. Germline V gene sequence: CDR1 SGHRS, CDR2 YFSETQ. CDR3 residues: CASSPAGAAYEQYF. In nucleotides, the CDR3 is TGCGCCAGCTCCCCGGCAGGGGCCGCCTACGAGCAGTACTTC.

This sequence joins TRBV28 and TRBJ1-5; no reliable D call. The CDR3 runs 15 residues. V lost 3 bases to trimming and J lost 1 base, with 10 bases between them. CDR1 and CDR2 (germline): MDHEN, SYDVKM. Here the CDR3 reads CASSLSSRSNQPQHF. CDR3 nucleotides: TGTGCCAGCAGTTTGAGTTCTCGGAGCAATCAGCCCCAGCATTTT. Filled out from reference TRBV28 and TRBJ1-5, the complete variable domain reads DVKVTQSSRYLVKRTGEKVFLECVQDMDHENMFWYRQDPGLGLRLIYFSYDVKMKEKGDIPEGYSVSREKKERFSLILESASTNQTSMYLCASSLSSRSNQPQHFGDGTRLSIL.

V gene TRBV5-5 combines with J gene TRBJ2-4; 7 bases line up with TRBD2. Germline values: CDR1 SGHKS, CDR2 YYEKEE (reference sequence). Germline trimming cut 2 bases from V and 9 bases from J; bases unmatched to any gene: 11. This CDR3 has 15 residues. The CDR3 loop reads CASSFGGDQSGIQYF. CDR3 DNA: TGTGCCAGCAGCTTTGGGGGGGACCAGTCCGGCATTCAGTACTTC.

The gene calls are TRBV2 and TRBJ1-5, with 7 bases fitting TRBD1. The CDR3 runs 14 residues. Trimming took 6 bases from V and 5 from J; bases not matched to a gene: 7. Looked up from germline, CDR1 is SNHLY and CDR2 is FYNNEI. For the CDR3, the DNA is TGTGCCAGCAGAAGCGACAGGGAGGATCAGCCCCAGCATTTT. Protein sequence: CASRSDREDQPQHF.

The chain carries TRBV15 and TRBJ1-4; no reliable D call. Trimming removed 0 bases from V and 8 bases from J, with 10 bases in between. Germline CDR1 LNHNV, CDR2 YYDKDF (reference sequence). The CDR3 length is 14 residues. CDR3 bases: TGTGCCACCAGCAGAGAAGTATTAGCCGAAAAACTGTTTTTT. Translated: CATSREVLAEKLFF.

V is TRBV15 and J is TRBJ1-1; the D gene is possibly TRBD1 (5 bases). Trimming cost V 3 bases and J 0 bases, with 17 bases left between them. The CDR3 runs to 17 residues. The germline V gene encodes CDR1 LNHNV and CDR2 YYDKDF (reference sequence). The CDR3 loop reads CATSRGGPLNMNTEAFF. CDR3 DNA sequence: TGTGCCACCAGCAGGGGGGGTCCCTTAAACATGAACACTGAAGCTTTCTTT.

This sequence joins TRBV7-9 and TRBJ2-1; a possible D gene is TRBD2 (6 bases). Trimming removed 3 bases from V and 0 bases from J, with 15 bases in between. This CDR3 has 17 amino acids. The germline V gene has CDR1 SEHNR and CDR2 FQNEAQ (reference sequence). CDR3 sequence reads: CASSFSGVTGSYNEQFF. The CDR3 bases are TGTGCCAGCAGCTTTAGCGGAGTGACCGGCTCCTACAATGAGCAGTTCTTC.

The DNA of the CDR3 is TGCGCCAGCAGCCAAAGGGGCAGGGGGGATGGGGATGAAAAACTGTTTTTT. This sequence encodes CASSQRGRGDGDEKLFF. The chain carries TRBV4-1 and TRBJ1-4; TRBD1 agrees at 7 bases. The CDR3 length is 17 residues. The V segment lost 2 bases and the J segment 6 bases; nucleotides outside the gene matches: 12. Germline V gene lookup returns CDR1 MGHRA and CDR2 YSYEKL.

As regards this clone: Other DNA sequences in this sample translate to the same CDR3. The gene calls are TRBV29-1 and TRBJ2-7, with D possibly being TRBD1 (6 bases). The germline V gene has CDR1 SQVTM and CDR2 ANQGSEA. Trimming removed 5 bases at V and 4 bases at J, with 9 bases between. The CDR3 totals 11 residues. The CDR3 reads CSVRTGYEQYF. DNA of the CDR3: TGCAGCGTTAGAACAGGGTACGAGCAGTACTTC.

The chain has TRBV29-1 and TRBJ2-2; tentative D call: TRBD1 (6 bases). The CDR3 spans 12 residues. Germline V gives CDR1 SQVTM, CDR2 ANQGSEA. Trimming took off 4 bases at V and 4 bases at J, with 7 bases between the two ends. In DNA, the CDR3 is TGCAGCGTTGTGGGGGCCACCGGGGAGCTGTTTTTT. Residues: CSVVGATGELFF.

This chain joins TRBV2 and TRBJ2-1; 9 nucleotides align to TRBD1. The V and J ends lost 6 bases and 3 bases, in that order; junction bases with no gene match: 0. This CDR3 contains 13 residues. Germline lookup yields CDR1 SNHLY and CDR2 FYNNEI. Written as DNA, the CDR3 is TGTGCCAGCAGGGACAGGGGCTACAATGAGCAGTTCTTC. This gives the protein CASRDRGYNEQFF.

The chain carries TRBV14 and TRBJ2-2; 10 bases match TRBD2. J lost 6 bases, V lost 6 bases, and 10 bases had no gene match. Germline loops: CDR1 SGHDN, CDR2 FVKESK. There are 16 residues in the CDR3. The CDR3 region is CASRPHSGGAAGELFF. The CDR3, as DNA: TGTGCCAGCAGACCCCACAGCGGGGGGGCCGCCGGGGAGCTGTTTTTT.

Remarks on this clone: This sample includes further DNA sequences coding for the same CDR3. The V and J genes are TRBV19 and TRBJ2-1, with 9 positions matching TRBD1. CDR3 size: 14 residues. Germline lookup yields CDR1 LNHDA and CDR2 SQIVND (reference sequence). After removal of 10 bases from V and 2 bases from J, the junction contained 6 bases not matched to a gene. CDR3 DNA: TGTGCCACCTCGGACAGGGGACCCTACAATGAGCAGTTCTTC. This encodes CATSDRGPYNEQFF.

The rearrangement links TRBV2 to TRBJ1-2; maybe TRBD1 (5 bases). Germline values: CDR1 SNHLY, CDR2 FYNNEI. This CDR3 is built from 11 residues. Trimming shortened V by 6 bases and J by 14 bases, and 16 bases separated the two germline ends. The CDR3 DNA reads TGTGCCAGCAGCCTGCCTCCCGGGGGTACCTTC. Translating gives CASSLPPGGTF.

V usage is TRBV6-4 and J usage is TRBJ2-3, with D possibly TRBD2 on 6 matching bases. In germline, CDR1 is MRHNA, CDR2 SNTAGT. The CDR3 is made up of 13 amino acids. V lost 3 bases and J lost 5, with 9 bases in between. CDR3 loop: CASSEGGGDTQYF. Here the CDR3 DNA reads TGTGCCAGCAGTGAGGGGGGTGGAGATACGCAGTATTTT.

The chain uses TRBV5-1 and TRBJ2-7; tentatively, D is TRBD1 (5 bases). In germline, CDR1 is SGHRS, CDR2 YFSETQ. The CDR3 sequence is 15 residues long. V lost 1 base to trimming and J lost 5 bases, with 16 bases between them. The CDR3 region has the DNA TGCGCCAGCAGCTTGTCGCAAGGGGCGGTCGACGAGCAGTACTTC. Protein product: CASSLSQGAVDEQYF.

The chain uses TRBV5-1 and TRBJ2-4; D is uncertain. With 5 bases removed from V and 0 bases from J, the gap between germline ends came to 9 bases. The CDR3 spans 14 residues. CDR1 is SGHRS and CDR2 is YFSETQ in the germline V gene. The CDR3 protein is CASSSSIAKNIQYF. DNA of the CDR3: TGCGCCAGCAGTTCCTCTATAGCCAAAAACATTCAGTACTTC. Drawing the rest from reference TRBV5-1 and TRBJ2-4, the complete variable domain is KAGVTQTPRYLIKTRGQQVTLSCSPISGHRSVSWYQQTPGQGLQFLFEYFSETQRNKGNFPGRFSGRQFSNSRSEMNVSTLELGDSALYLCASSSSIAKNIQYFGAGTRLSVL.

This chain connects TRBV7-9 to TRBJ2-1, with D possibly TRBD1 on 6 matching bases. Germline CDR1 SEHNR, CDR2 FQNEAQ (reference sequence). CDR3 size: 13 residues. Trimming left V 8 bases short and J 0 bases short, with 8 bases between. DNA of the CDR3: TGTGCCAGCGGACAGTACTCCTACAATGAGCAGTTCTTC. Its translation: CASGQYSYNEQFF.

The rearrangement links TRBV6-2 or TRBV6-3 to TRBJ2-1; 12 bases are shared with TRBD2. The CDR3 has 16 amino acids. V gave up 0 bases and J gave up 10 bases; unmatched junction bases: 7. CDR1 is MNHEY and CDR2 is SVGEGT in the germline V gene. The CDR3, as DNA: TGTGCCAGCAGTTACTCGGGGCTAGCGGGGGGGCCAGAGCAGTTCTTC. This gives the protein CASSYSGLAGGPEQFF.

This clone showed up just once. The chain couples TRBV6-1 to TRBJ2-2; the match to TRBD2 covers 12 bases. The V gene's germline CDR1 is MNHNS and CDR2 SASEGT. The CDR3 length is 18 residues. After removal of 4 bases from V and 0 bases from J, the junction contained 6 bases not matched to a gene. The CDR3 region is CASSVRLAGAANTGELFF. CDR3 in DNA: TGTGCCAGCAGTGTCCGACTAGCGGGAGCCGCGAACACCGGGGAGCTGTTTTTT.

This chain connects TRBV3-1 (or the pseudogene TRBV3-2) to TRBJ2-5, with a weak D call TRBD1 (5 bases). The CDR3 length is 15 residues. Trimming removed 2 bases from V and 5 bases from J, with 15 bases in between. Germline-derived CDR1 and CDR2 are LGHDT and YNNKEL (reference sequence). CDR3 in DNA: TGTGCCAGCAGCCAAAATTTAGGGGCTCGGGAGACCCAGTACTTC. As protein: CASSQNLGARETQYF.